The 15 T cell receptor beta chains given below trace back to one sample, sequenced in a study of T cells in narcolepsy. Here immunoSEQ multiplex PCR was the method, and the copy in TCRdb shows in-frame clones only, minus some. The table lists about 31,000 clones, around 78% of them singletons. Sequencing was performed on CD45RA- memory CD4+ T cells from PBMCs. The receptors originated from a human donor with narcolepsy.

V is TRBV9 and J is TRBJ2-7; D perhaps matches TRBD1 (5 bases). Germline CDR1 is SGDLS and CDR2 is YYNGEE. The CDR3 contains 14 residues. V was cut by 2 bases and J by 7 bases, with 16 bases left in between. The CDR3 loop is CASSVPRTPGEQYF. CDR3 nucleotides: TGTGCCAGCAGCGTCCCTCGGACACCTGGGGAGCAGTACTTC.

The chain recombines TRBV15 with TRBJ2-3; D gene ambiguous. V lost 0 bases to trimming and J lost 0 bases, with 10 bases between them. The CDR3 has 16 amino acids. Germline values: CDR1 LNHNV, CDR2 YYDKDF (reference sequence). The CDR3 loop is CATSRDFLTSTDTQYF. CDR3 nucleotides: TGTGCCACCAGCAGAGATTTTTTAACTAGCACAGATACGCAGTATTTT.

This clone was counted only a few times. V and J are TRBV19 and TRBJ2-3, with a tentative D call TRBD2 (6 bases). Trimming cost V 5 bases and J 3 bases, with 9 bases left between them. The length of the CDR3 is 13 residues. CDR1 is LNHDA, CDR2 SQIVND, per germline (reference sequence). This chain's CDR3 is CASSPGLTDTQYF. The CDR3 bases are TGTGCCAGTAGTCCCGGACTAACAGATACGCAGTATTTT.

This clone was detected a few times. The chain couples TRBV19 to TRBJ2-5; TRBD1 might be the D (5 bases). CDR1 is LNHDA and CDR2 is SQIVND in the germline V gene (reference sequence). The ends were cut back, 1 base at V and 6 bases at J, with 9 bases in the middle. CDR3 length: 13 amino acids. CDR3 loop: CASSIVQGQTQYF. The CDR3 region has the DNA TGTGCCAGTAGTATAGTTCAGGGCCAGACCCAGTACTTC.

This chain joins TRBV19 and TRBJ2-2, with 7 bases aligning to TRBD2. CDR1 and CDR2 (germline): LNHDA, SQIVND (reference sequence). The CDR3 runs 16 residues. Trimming removed 3 bases from V and 1 base from J; junction bases left unmatched: 5. Here the CDR3 DNA reads TGTGCCAGTAGTATTCGGTCTAGCGGGAACACCGGGGAGCTGTTTTTT. Amino acid sequence: CASSIRSSGNTGELFF. The full variable domain, in which reference TRBV19 and TRBJ2-2 provide the parts outside the CDR3, is DGGITQSPKYLFRKEGQNVTLSCEQNLNHDAMYWYRQDPGQGLRLIYYSQIVNDFQKGDIAEGYSVSREKKESFPLTVTSAQKNPTAFYLCASSIRSSGNTGELFFGEGSRLTVL.

The genes are TRBV2 and TRBJ2-2, with TRBD1 matching 8 bases. CDR3 length: 15 residues. Germline CDR1 and CDR2: SNHLY and FYNNEI. V was clipped by 6 bases and J by 4 bases; unmatched bases: 7. CDR3 protein: CASSAGGSGTGELFF. Written as DNA, the CDR3 is TGTGCCAGCAGCGCAGGGGGCTCGGGCACCGGGGAGCTGTTTTTT.

Concerning this clone itself: The junction departs from the called germline gene at one end, perhaps through a read error. J is TRBJ1-2 and V is TRBV6-6; 11 bases match TRBD1. The CDR3 is made up of 14 amino acids. Germline V CDR1 and CDR2: MNHNY, SVGAGI (reference sequence). This CDR3 reads CTSKDRGQGYGYTF. The CDR3 nucleotides read TGTACCAGCAAGGACAGGGGGCAAGGCTATGGCTACACCTTC.

The rearrangement joins TRBV7-2 to TRBJ2-1; 13 positions agree with TRBD2. Germline V gives CDR1 SGHTA, CDR2 FQGNSA. The CDR3 runs 17 residues. V shed 6 bases, J shed 6 bases, and the junction held 11 bases outside the gene matches. The chain's CDR3 is CASSVAPGLAGRNEQFF. CDR3 nucleotides: TGTGCCAGCAGTGTTGCCCCGGGACTAGCGGGGCGCAATGAGCAGTTCTTC.

The rearrangement links TRBV19 to TRBJ2-7, with 9 bases lining up with TRBD1. J gave up 3 bases and V 5 bases, and 8 bases lay outside the gene matches. CDR1 is LNHDA, CDR2 SQIVND, per germline (reference sequence). CDR3 length: 15 amino acids. CDR3 protein: CASSPSGTGNYEQYF. The CDR3 DNA sequence: TGTGCCAGTAGTCCCTCGGGGACAGGGAACTACGAGCAGTACTTC.

The chain joins TRBV5-1 to TRBJ2-3; D is possibly TRBD1 or TRBD2 (5 bases each). Per germline, CDR1 SGHRS and CDR2 YFSETQ. V gave up 1 base and J gave up 4 bases, with 7 bases separating them. CDR3 length: 13 amino acids. Here the CDR3 DNA reads TGCGCCAGCAGCTTGCTGGGACCAGATACGCAGTATTTT. Translated: CASSLLGPDTQYF.

The count of this clone is one. This sequence joins TRBV5-5 and TRBJ1-4; 8 bases are shared with TRBD1. CDR1 is SGHKS and CDR2 is YYEKEE in the germline V gene (reference sequence). V lost 3 bases and J lost 8; bases outside the gene matches: 9. This CDR3 is built from 15 residues. The CDR3, as DNA: TGTGCCAGCAGCTCGCCTGGACAGGGCTCCGAAAAACTGTTTTTT. Translation: CASSSPGQGSEKLFF.

The rearrangement links TRBV7-9 to TRBJ1-4; TRBD1 is a possible D gene (5 bases). Germline assignment: CDR1 SEHNR and CDR2 FQNEAQ (reference sequence). V lost 2 bases, J lost 3 bases, and 13 bases lay in between. The CDR3 is made up of 16 amino acids. Here the CDR3 DNA reads TGTGCCAGCAGCTTACCCCCGGGGGGATCTAATGAAAAACTGTTTTTT. It specifies CASSLPPGGSNEKLFF.

The chain combines TRBV11-3 with TRBJ2-5, with 8 positions matching TRBD1. The V gene end was trimmed by 5 bases and the J gene end by 4 bases; junction bases not matched to a gene: 3. The CDR3 length is 13 residues. Germline V CDR1 and CDR2: SGHNT, YENEEA. The CDR3 sequence is CASSPGGAETQYF. The DNA of the CDR3 is TGTGCCAGCAGCCCAGGGGGCGCAGAGACCCAGTACTTC.

This chain uses TRBV6-6 with TRBJ2-7, with D hard to call. Germline assignment: CDR1 MNHNY and CDR2 SVGAGI (reference sequence). The CDR3 is 12 amino acids. Deletions cut 6 bases from V and 0 bases from J, with 6 bases between. The CDR3 sequence is CASRRSSYEQYF. CDR3 bases: TGTGCCAGCAGGCGGAGCTCCTACGAGCAGTACTTC.

The chain employs TRBV5-1 and TRBJ1-1; unclear D gene. CDR3 length: 16 amino acids. Trimming took 0 bases from V and 5 from J, leaving 17 bases between them. Per germline, CDR1 SGHRS and CDR2 YFSETQ. CDR3 nucleotides: TGCGCCAGCAGCTTGGAGGGCTCTCCCTACGGGACTGAAGCTTTCTTT. Residues: CASSLEGSPYGTEAFF.